This T cell receptor beta chain was captured in a study of blood T cell repertoires in COVID-19. Trimming at V came to 6 bases and at J to 3 bases, leaving 7 bases not matched to a gene. The CDR3 sequence is 15 residues long. From germline, CDR1 is MDHEN and CDR2 SYDVKM. Original data processing: The assay estimated nucleated cells by amplifying reference gene primers. Data came from immunoSEQ multiplex PCR; TCRdb stores just in-frame clones and leaves some out. V and J calls and clone size are as listed in that table; D and trimming were resolved from the DNA. Of about 120,000 clones in the sample, 90% are singletons; the top ten hold approximately 1.9%.

The genes are TRBV28 and TRBJ2-1; 8 bases map to TRBD1. The TCR originated in a human donor with active COVID-19. The donor label of this sample is uncertain. The material sequenced was peripheral blood. CDR3 coding DNA: TGTGCCAGCAGCGGACAGGGTATTTTCTACAATGAGCAGTTCTTC. As protein: CASSGQGIFYNEQFF.